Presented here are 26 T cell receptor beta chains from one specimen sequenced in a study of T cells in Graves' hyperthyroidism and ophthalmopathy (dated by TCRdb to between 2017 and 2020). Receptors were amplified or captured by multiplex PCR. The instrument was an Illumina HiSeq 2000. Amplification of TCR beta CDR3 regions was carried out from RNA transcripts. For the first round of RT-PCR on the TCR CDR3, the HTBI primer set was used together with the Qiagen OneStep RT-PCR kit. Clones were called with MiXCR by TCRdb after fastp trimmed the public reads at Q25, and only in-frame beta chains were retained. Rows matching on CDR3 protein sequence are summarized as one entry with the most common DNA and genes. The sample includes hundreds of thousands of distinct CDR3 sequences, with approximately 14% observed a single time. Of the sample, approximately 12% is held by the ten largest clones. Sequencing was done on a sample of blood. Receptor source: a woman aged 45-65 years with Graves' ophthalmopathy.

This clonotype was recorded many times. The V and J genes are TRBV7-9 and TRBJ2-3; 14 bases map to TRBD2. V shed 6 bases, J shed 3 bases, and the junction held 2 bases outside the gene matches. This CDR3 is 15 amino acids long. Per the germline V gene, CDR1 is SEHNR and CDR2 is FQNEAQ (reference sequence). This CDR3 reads CASRGLAGATDTQYF. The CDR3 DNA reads TGTGCCAGCAGGGGACTAGCGGGAGCGACAGATACGCAGTATTTT.

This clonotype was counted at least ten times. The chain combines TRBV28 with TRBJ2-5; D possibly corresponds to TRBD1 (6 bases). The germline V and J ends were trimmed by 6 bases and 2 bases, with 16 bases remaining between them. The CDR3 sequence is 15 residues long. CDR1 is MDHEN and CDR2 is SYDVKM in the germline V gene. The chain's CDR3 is CASSLFGQNQETQYF. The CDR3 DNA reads TGTGCCAGCAGCCTCTTTGGACAGAATCAAGAGACCCAGTACTTC.

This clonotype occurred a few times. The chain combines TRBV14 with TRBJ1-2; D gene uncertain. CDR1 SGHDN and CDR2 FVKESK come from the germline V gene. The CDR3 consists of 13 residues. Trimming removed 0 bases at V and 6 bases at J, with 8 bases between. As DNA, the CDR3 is TGTGCCAGCAGCCAAGAGGGAAAGGATGGCTACACCTTC. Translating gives CASSQEGKDGYTF.

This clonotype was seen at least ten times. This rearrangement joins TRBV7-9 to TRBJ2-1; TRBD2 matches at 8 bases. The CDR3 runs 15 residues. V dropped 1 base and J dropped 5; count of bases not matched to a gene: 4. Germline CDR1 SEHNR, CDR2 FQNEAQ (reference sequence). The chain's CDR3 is CASSLETSADNEQFF. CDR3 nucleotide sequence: TGTGCCAGCAGCTTAGAGACTAGCGCCGACAATGAGCAGTTCTTC.

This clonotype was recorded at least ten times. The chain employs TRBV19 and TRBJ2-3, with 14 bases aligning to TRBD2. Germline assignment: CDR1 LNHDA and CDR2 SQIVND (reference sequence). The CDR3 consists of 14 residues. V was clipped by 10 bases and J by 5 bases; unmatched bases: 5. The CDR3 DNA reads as TGTGCCACCGGACTAGCGGGAGGAGTAGATACGCAGTATTTT. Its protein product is CATGLAGGVDTQYF.

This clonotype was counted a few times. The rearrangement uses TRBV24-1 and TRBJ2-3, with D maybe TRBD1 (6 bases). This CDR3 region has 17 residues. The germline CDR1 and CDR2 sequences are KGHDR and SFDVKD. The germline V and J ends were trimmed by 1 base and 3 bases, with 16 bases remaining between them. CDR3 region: CATSDLGDNGPTDTQYF. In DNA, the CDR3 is TGTGCCACCAGTGATTTAGGGGACAACGGGCCTACAGATACGCAGTATTTT.

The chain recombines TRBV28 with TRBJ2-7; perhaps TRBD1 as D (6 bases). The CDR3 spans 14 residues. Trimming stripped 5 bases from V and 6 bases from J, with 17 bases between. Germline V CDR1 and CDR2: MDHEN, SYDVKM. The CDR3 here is CASSHRVAVREQYF. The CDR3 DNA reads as TGTGCCAGCAGTCACAGGGTGGCAGTACGCGAGCAGTACTTC.

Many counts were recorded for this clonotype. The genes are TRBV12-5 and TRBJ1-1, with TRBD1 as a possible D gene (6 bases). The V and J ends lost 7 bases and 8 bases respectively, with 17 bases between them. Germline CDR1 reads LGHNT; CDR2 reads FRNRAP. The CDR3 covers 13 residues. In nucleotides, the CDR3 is TGTGCTAGTGCACCGTGGGGGGCGGAAGAAGCTTTCTTT. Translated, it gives CASAPWGAEEAFF.

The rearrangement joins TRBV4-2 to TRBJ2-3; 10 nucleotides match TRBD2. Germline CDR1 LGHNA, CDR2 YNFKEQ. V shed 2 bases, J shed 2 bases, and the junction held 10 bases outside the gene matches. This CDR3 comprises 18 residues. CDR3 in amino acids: CASSQSPSGLAVTDTQYF. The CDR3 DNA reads TGTGCCAGCAGCCAAAGCCCCTCCGGACTAGCGGTCACAGATACGCAGTATTTT.

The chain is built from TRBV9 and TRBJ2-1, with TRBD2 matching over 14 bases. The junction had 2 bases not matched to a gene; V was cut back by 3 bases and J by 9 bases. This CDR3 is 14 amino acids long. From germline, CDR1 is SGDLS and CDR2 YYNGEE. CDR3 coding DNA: TGTGCCAGCAGCGGCGGGACTAGCGGGAGTGAGCAGTTCTTC. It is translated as CASSGGTSGSEQFF. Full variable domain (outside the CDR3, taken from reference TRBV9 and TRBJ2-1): DSGVTQTPKHLITATGQRVTLRCSPRSGDLSVYWYQQSLDQGLQFLIQYYNGEERAKGNILERFSAQQFPDLHSELNLSSLELGDSALYFCASSGGTSGSEQFFGPGTRLTVL.

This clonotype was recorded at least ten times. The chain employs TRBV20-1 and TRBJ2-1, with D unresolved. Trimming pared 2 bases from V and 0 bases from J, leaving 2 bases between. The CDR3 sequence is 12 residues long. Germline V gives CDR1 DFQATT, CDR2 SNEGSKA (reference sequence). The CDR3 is CSARHSYNEQFF. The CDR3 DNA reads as TGCAGTGCTAGACACTCCTACAATGAGCAGTTCTTC.

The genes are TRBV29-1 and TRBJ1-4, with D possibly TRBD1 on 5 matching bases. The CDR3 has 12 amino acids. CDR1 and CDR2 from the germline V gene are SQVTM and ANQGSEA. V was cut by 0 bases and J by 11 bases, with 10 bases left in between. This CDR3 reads CSVEDRGGKLFF. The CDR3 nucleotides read TGCAGCGTTGAAGATCGGGGGGGGAAACTGTTTTTT.

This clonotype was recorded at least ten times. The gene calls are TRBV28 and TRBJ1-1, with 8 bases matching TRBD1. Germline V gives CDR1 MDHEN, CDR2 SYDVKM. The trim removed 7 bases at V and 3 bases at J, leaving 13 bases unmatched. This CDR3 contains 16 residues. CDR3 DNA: TGTGCCAGCACCTACCACTCCGGGACAGGTGACACTGAAGCTTTCTTT. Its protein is CASTYHSGTGDTEAFF.

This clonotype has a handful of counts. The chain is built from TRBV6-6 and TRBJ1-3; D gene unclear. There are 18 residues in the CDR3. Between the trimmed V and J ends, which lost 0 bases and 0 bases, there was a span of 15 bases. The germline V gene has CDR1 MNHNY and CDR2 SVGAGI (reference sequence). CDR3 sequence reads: CASSYSIRPGISGNTIYF. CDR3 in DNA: TGTGCCAGCAGTTACTCGATCCGGCCGGGGATCTCTGGAAACACCATATATTTT.

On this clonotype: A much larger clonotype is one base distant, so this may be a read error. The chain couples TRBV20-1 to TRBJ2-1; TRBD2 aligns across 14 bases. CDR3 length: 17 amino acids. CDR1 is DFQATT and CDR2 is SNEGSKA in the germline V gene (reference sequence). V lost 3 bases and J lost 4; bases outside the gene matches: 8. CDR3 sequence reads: CSARGLAGAVTYNEQFF. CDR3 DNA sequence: TGCAGTGCTAGGGGACTAGCGGGAGCTGTAACTTACAATGAGCAGTTCTTC.

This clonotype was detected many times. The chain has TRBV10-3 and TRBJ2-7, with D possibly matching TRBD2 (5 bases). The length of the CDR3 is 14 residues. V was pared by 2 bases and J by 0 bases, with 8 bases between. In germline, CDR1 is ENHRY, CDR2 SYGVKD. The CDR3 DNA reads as TGTGCCATCAGTGAGCGAGGGCACTCCTACGAGCAGTACTTC. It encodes CAISERGHSYEQYF.

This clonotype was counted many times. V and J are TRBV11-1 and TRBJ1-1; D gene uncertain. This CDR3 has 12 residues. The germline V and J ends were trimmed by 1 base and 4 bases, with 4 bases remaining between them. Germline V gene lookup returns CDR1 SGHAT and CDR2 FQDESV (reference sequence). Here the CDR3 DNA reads TGTGCCAGCAGCTTAGACAGCACTGAAGCTTTCTTT. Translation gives CASSLDSTEAFF.

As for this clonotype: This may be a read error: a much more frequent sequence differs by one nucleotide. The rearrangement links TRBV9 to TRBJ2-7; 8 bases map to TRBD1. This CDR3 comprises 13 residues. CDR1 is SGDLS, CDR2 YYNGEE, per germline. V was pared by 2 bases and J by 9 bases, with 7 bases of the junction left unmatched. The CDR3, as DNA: TGTGCCAGCAGCGTTGGACAGGGAGGCGGGCAGTACTTC. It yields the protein CASSVGQGGGQYF.

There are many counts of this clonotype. In nucleotides, the CDR3 is TGCAGTCAAATTGGACTAGCGGGAGGGCCGGCAGAGACCCAGTACTTC. Protein sequence: CSQIGLAGGPAETQYF. The chain couples TRBV20-1 to TRBJ2-5; 15 bases are a match to TRBD2. Trimming at V came to 8 bases and at J to 4 bases, leaving 11 bases not matched to a gene. Germline V CDR1 and CDR2: DFQATT, SNEGSKA (reference sequence). This CDR3 spans 16 amino acids.

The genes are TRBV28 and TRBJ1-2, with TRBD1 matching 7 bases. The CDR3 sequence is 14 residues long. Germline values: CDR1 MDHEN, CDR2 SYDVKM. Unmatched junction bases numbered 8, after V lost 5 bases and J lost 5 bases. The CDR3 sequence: CASSRQGGKYGYTF. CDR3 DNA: TGTGCCAGCAGTCGACAGGGAGGAAAGTATGGCTACACCTTC.

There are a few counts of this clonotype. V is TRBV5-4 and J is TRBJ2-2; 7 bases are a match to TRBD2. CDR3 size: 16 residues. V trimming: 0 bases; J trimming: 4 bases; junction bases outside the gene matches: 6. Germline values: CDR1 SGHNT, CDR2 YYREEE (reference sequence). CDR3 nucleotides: TGTGCCAGCAGCTTGGGCGGGAGTGCTGGCACCGGGGAGCTGTTTTTT. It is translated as CASSLGGSAGTGELFF. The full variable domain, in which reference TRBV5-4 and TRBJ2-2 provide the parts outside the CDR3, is ETGVTQSPTHLIKTRGQQVTLRCSSQSGHNTVSWYQQALGQGPQFIFQYYREEENGRGNFPPRFSGLQFPNYSSELNVNALELDDSALYLCASSLGGSAGTGELFFGEGSRLTVL.

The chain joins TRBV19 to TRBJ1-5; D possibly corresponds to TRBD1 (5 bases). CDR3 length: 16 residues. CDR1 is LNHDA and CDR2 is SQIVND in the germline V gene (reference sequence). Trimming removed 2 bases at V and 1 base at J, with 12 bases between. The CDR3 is CASSILPTVSNQPQHF. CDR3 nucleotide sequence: TGTGCCAGTAGTATACTACCGACAGTGAGCAATCAGCCCCAGCATTTT.

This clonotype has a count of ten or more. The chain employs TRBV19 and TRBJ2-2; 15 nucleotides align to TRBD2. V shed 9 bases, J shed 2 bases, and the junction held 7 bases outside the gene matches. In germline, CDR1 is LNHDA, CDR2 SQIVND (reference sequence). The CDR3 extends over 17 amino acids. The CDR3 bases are TGTGCCAGCGCGGGACTAGCGGGAGGCTACAACACCGGGGAGCTGTTTTTT. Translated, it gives CASAGLAGGYNTGELFF.

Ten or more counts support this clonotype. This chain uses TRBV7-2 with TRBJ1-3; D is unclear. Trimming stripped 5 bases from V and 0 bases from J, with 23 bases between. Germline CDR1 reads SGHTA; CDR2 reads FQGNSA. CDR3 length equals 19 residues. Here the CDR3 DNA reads TGTGCCAGCAGCCCGATACCTGATATCTGGATCAGCTCTGGAAACACCATATATTTT. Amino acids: CASSPIPDIWISSGNTIYF.

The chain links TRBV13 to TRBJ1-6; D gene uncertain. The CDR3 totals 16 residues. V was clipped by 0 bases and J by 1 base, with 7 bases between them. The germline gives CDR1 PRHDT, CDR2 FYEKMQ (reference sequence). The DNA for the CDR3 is TGTGCCAGCAGCTTAGGGGACGGGTCCTATAATTCACCCCTCCACTTT. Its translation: CASSLGDGSYNSPLHF.

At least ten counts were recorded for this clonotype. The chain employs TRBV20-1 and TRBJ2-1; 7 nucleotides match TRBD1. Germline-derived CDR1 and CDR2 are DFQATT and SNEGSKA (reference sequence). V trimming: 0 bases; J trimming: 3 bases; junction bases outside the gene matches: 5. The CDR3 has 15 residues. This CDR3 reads CSARDFGQDYNEQFF. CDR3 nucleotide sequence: TGCAGTGCTAGAGATTTTGGACAGGACTACAATGAGCAGTTCTTC.